Listed below are T cell receptor beta chains from one sample, sequenced in a study of shared clonotypes between healthy human individuals. Method: immunoSEQ multiplex PCR; TCRdb's copy keeps in-frame clones and lacks some. The data contain some 2.4 million clones, under 95% of them singletons. Specimen: naive CD4+ T cells from PBMCs. The receptors derive from a young man in good health. Some clones in this sample may be carry-over from other donors' samples. Each CDR3 is given with its conserved first and last residue. D genes are given only for firm matches. The size field is filled for only some rows; it gives once, few, many or a size class.

TRBV19	.	.	15	TRBJ2-3	CASSLGTGPRDTQYF	TGTGCCAGTAGTCTCGGGACGGGTCCCAGGGATACGCAGTATTTT
TRBV5-6	.	TRBD1	14	TRBJ2-7	CASTPGTGRYEQYF	TGTGCCAGCACTCCCGGGACAGGGAGATACGAGCAGTACTTC
TRBV28	once	.	15	TRBJ1-2	CASFAGGRTNYGYTF	TGTGCCAGTTTCGCCGGGGGCAGGACGAACTATGGCTACACCTTC
TRBV28	once	.	15	TRBJ1-1	CASSPVGATNTEAFF	TGTGCCAGCAGTCCGGTTGGGGCGACGAACACTGAAGCTTTCTTT
TRBV14	.	.	13	TRBJ2-5	CASSKNRQETQYF	TGTGCCAGCAGCAAAAACCGCCAAGAGACCCAGTACTTC
TRBV10-3	.	.	14	TRBJ1-4	CAIKGGSTNEKLFF	TGTGCCATCAAGGGCGGCTCAACTAATGAAAAACTGTTTTTT
TRBV9	.	TRBD2	16	TRBJ2-3	CASSVLSSGSTDTQYF	TGTGCCAGCAGCGTACTTTCTAGCGGAAGCACAGATACGCAGTATTTT
TRBV27	.	TRBD1	17	TRBJ1-5	CASSFLDRGYSNQPQHF	TGTGCCAGCAGTTTTCTAGACAGGGGATATAGCAATCAGCCCCAGCATTTT
TRBV6-6	.	TRBD2	16	TRBJ2-6	CASSYPRGAGANVLTF	TGTGCCAGCAGTTACCCCCGGGGGGCTGGGGCCAACGTCCTGACTTTC
TRBV9	.	.	15	TRBJ1-1	CASSVGLGLGTEAFF	TGTGCCAGCAGCGTAGGTCTGGGCCTTGGCACTGAAGCTTTCTTT
TRBV5-4	.	.	14	TRBJ2-5	CASSHSRGVETQYF	TGTGCCAGCAGCCATAGTCGGGGAGTTGAGACCCAGTACTTC
TRBV7-2	.	.	15	TRBJ2-3	CASSLVGGGTDTQYF	TGTGCCAGCAGCTTAGTCGGGGGTGGCACAGATACGCAGTATTTT
TRBV7-6	.	.	15	TRBJ1-4	CASSSGQTLEEKLFF	TGTGCCAGCAGCTCTGGACAGACCTTGGAGGAAAAACTGTTTTTT
TRBV28	.	TRBD1	14	TRBJ2-5	CASSSPGQGSTQYF	TGTGCCAGCAGTTCGCCGGGACAGGGATCGACCCAGTACTTC
TRBV28	.	.	13	TRBJ1-5	CATTRDSNQPQHF	TGTGCCACTACGAGGGATAGCAATCAGCCCCAGCATTTT
TRBV28	few	.	12	TRBJ2-1	CASSLSYNEQFF	TGTGCCAGCAGCCTCTCCTACAATGAGCAGTTCTTC
TRBV5-6	.	.	13	TRBJ1-3	CASSRQRGNTIYF	TGTGCCAGCAGCCGACAGCGGGGAAACACCATATATTTT
TRBV5-1	.	.	14	TRBJ1-5	CASSSGTAGQPQHF	TGCGCCAGCAGCTCCGGGACGGCAGGTCAGCCCCAGCATTTT
TRBV18	.	TRBD1	15	TRBJ1-4	CASSSETGGQEKLFF	TGTGCCAGCTCATCCGAGACAGGGGGTCAGGAAAAACTGTTTTTT
TRBV2	few	.	12	TRBJ1-5	CASNEEGQPQHF	TGTGCCAGCAACGAGGAGGGTCAGCCCCAGCATTTT
TRBV14	.	TRBD1	16	TRBJ1-2	CASSPLGQGGSYGYTF	TGTGCCAGCAGCCCCCTAGGACAGGGGGGAAGCTATGGCTACACCTTC
TRBV11-3	.	.	14	TRBJ2-3	CASSLGPFTDTQYF	TGTGCCAGCAGCCTCGGGCCCTTCACAGATACGCAGTATTTT
TRBV7-3	.	.	13	TRBJ2-1	CASSQVVQNEQFF	TGTGCCAGCAGCCAAGTGGTGCAGAATGAGCAGTTCTTC
TRBV28	.	.	16	TRBJ2-1	CASSYPGTRTYNEQFF	TGTGCCAGCAGTTACCCTGGGACTCGTACCTACAATGAGCAGTTCTTC
TRBV2	.	TRBD1	12	TRBJ2-7	CAGSGQGLEQYF	TGTGCCGGCAGTGGACAGGGGCTCGAGCAGTACTTC
TRBV5-6	.	.	17	TRBJ2-3	CASSSPPGVRGTDTQYF	TGTGCCAGCAGCTCCCCCCCAGGCGTAAGAGGCACAGATACGCAGTATTTT
TRBV28	.	TRBD2	16	TRBJ2-1	CASSSTSGSQGRREFF	TGTGCCAGCAGTAGTACTAGCGGGAGTCAAGGACGACGGGAGTTCTTC
TRBV5-1	.	TRBD2	15	TRBJ2-5	CASSPSGRVLKTQYF	TGCGCCAGCAGCCCTAGCGGGAGAGTGTTGAAGACCCAGTACTTC
TRBV29-1	once	TRBD1	14	TRBJ2-3	CSGTSMTGMDTQYF	TGCAGCGGCACCTCAATGACAGGGATGGATACGCAGTATTTT
TRBV4-3	.	.	17	TRBJ2-3	CASSQDGGGRGADTQYF	TGCGCCAGCAGCCAAGATGGCGGAGGGAGAGGCGCAGATACGCAGTATTTT
TRBV5-5	.	.	15	TRBJ2-3	CASSSGLQPTDTQYF	TGTGCCAGCAGCTCAGGGCTACAACCCACAGATACGCAGTATTTT
TRBV28	.	TRBD2	14	TRBJ2-7	CASSSVGGAWEQYF	TGTGCCAGCAGTTCGGTCGGGGGGGCTTGGGAGCAGTACTTC
TRBV21-1	.	.	17	TRBJ2-7	CASSKGVKREFSYEQYF	TGTGCCAGCAGCAAAGGGGTCAAAAGGGAGTTCTCCTACGAGCAGTACTTC
TRBV28	few	.	16	TRBJ2-2	CASSPRTGLNTGELFF	TGTGCCAGCAGTCCCCGGACTGGACTGAACACCGGGGAGCTGTTTTTT
TRBV7-3	.	.	13	TRBJ2-1	CASSSGLYNEQFF	TGTGCCAGCAGCTCAGGACTTTACAATGAGCAGTTCTTC
TRBV7-9	.	TRBD2	18	TRBJ2-3	CASSPGTSGEPSTDTQYF	TGTGCCAGCAGCCCTGGGACTAGCGGGGAACCTAGCACAGATACGCAGTATTTT
TRBV29-1	once	.	15	TRBJ2-1	CSVDLRLSSYNEQFF	TGCAGCGTTGATTTGCGTTTAAGCTCCTACAATGAGCAGTTCTTC
TRBV27	once	.	16	TRBJ2-1	CASTTRLLTHYNEQFF	TGTGCCAGCACTACACGACTCCTCACTCATTACAATGAGCAGTTCTTC
TRBV7-9	.	.	14	TRBJ1-1	CASSLAAGFTEAFF	TGTGCCAGCAGCTTAGCGGCAGGCTTCACTGAAGCTTTCTTT
TRBV12-5	once	TRBD1	17	TRBJ2-6	CASGLTAGGAGANVLTF	TGTGCTAGTGGTTTGACGGCAGGGGGTGCCGGGGCCAACGTCCTGACTTTC
TRBV5-1	.	TRBD1	15	TRBJ1-1	CASTEPRQGHTEAFF	TGCGCCAGCACCGAACCGAGACAGGGCCACACTGAAGCTTTCTTT
TRBV10-2	.	.	16	TRBJ1-4	CASSASAGPTNEKLFF	TGCGCCAGCAGTGCCTCGGCGGGGCCAACTAATGAAAAACTGTTTTTT
TRBV5-4	.	TRBD1	15	TRBJ2-7	CASSHKGTETYEQYF	TGTGCCAGCAGCCATAAAGGGACAGAAACCTACGAGCAGTACTTC
TRBV5-1	.	.	15	TRBJ1-5	CASSLWGVRDQPQHF	TGCGCCAGCAGCTTGTGGGGGGTCAGAGATCAGCCCCAGCATTTT
TRBV28	.	TRBD1	14	TRBJ1-2	CASSSVGTGQTHTF	TGTGCCAGCAGTTCTGTCGGGACAGGACAGACGCACACCTTC